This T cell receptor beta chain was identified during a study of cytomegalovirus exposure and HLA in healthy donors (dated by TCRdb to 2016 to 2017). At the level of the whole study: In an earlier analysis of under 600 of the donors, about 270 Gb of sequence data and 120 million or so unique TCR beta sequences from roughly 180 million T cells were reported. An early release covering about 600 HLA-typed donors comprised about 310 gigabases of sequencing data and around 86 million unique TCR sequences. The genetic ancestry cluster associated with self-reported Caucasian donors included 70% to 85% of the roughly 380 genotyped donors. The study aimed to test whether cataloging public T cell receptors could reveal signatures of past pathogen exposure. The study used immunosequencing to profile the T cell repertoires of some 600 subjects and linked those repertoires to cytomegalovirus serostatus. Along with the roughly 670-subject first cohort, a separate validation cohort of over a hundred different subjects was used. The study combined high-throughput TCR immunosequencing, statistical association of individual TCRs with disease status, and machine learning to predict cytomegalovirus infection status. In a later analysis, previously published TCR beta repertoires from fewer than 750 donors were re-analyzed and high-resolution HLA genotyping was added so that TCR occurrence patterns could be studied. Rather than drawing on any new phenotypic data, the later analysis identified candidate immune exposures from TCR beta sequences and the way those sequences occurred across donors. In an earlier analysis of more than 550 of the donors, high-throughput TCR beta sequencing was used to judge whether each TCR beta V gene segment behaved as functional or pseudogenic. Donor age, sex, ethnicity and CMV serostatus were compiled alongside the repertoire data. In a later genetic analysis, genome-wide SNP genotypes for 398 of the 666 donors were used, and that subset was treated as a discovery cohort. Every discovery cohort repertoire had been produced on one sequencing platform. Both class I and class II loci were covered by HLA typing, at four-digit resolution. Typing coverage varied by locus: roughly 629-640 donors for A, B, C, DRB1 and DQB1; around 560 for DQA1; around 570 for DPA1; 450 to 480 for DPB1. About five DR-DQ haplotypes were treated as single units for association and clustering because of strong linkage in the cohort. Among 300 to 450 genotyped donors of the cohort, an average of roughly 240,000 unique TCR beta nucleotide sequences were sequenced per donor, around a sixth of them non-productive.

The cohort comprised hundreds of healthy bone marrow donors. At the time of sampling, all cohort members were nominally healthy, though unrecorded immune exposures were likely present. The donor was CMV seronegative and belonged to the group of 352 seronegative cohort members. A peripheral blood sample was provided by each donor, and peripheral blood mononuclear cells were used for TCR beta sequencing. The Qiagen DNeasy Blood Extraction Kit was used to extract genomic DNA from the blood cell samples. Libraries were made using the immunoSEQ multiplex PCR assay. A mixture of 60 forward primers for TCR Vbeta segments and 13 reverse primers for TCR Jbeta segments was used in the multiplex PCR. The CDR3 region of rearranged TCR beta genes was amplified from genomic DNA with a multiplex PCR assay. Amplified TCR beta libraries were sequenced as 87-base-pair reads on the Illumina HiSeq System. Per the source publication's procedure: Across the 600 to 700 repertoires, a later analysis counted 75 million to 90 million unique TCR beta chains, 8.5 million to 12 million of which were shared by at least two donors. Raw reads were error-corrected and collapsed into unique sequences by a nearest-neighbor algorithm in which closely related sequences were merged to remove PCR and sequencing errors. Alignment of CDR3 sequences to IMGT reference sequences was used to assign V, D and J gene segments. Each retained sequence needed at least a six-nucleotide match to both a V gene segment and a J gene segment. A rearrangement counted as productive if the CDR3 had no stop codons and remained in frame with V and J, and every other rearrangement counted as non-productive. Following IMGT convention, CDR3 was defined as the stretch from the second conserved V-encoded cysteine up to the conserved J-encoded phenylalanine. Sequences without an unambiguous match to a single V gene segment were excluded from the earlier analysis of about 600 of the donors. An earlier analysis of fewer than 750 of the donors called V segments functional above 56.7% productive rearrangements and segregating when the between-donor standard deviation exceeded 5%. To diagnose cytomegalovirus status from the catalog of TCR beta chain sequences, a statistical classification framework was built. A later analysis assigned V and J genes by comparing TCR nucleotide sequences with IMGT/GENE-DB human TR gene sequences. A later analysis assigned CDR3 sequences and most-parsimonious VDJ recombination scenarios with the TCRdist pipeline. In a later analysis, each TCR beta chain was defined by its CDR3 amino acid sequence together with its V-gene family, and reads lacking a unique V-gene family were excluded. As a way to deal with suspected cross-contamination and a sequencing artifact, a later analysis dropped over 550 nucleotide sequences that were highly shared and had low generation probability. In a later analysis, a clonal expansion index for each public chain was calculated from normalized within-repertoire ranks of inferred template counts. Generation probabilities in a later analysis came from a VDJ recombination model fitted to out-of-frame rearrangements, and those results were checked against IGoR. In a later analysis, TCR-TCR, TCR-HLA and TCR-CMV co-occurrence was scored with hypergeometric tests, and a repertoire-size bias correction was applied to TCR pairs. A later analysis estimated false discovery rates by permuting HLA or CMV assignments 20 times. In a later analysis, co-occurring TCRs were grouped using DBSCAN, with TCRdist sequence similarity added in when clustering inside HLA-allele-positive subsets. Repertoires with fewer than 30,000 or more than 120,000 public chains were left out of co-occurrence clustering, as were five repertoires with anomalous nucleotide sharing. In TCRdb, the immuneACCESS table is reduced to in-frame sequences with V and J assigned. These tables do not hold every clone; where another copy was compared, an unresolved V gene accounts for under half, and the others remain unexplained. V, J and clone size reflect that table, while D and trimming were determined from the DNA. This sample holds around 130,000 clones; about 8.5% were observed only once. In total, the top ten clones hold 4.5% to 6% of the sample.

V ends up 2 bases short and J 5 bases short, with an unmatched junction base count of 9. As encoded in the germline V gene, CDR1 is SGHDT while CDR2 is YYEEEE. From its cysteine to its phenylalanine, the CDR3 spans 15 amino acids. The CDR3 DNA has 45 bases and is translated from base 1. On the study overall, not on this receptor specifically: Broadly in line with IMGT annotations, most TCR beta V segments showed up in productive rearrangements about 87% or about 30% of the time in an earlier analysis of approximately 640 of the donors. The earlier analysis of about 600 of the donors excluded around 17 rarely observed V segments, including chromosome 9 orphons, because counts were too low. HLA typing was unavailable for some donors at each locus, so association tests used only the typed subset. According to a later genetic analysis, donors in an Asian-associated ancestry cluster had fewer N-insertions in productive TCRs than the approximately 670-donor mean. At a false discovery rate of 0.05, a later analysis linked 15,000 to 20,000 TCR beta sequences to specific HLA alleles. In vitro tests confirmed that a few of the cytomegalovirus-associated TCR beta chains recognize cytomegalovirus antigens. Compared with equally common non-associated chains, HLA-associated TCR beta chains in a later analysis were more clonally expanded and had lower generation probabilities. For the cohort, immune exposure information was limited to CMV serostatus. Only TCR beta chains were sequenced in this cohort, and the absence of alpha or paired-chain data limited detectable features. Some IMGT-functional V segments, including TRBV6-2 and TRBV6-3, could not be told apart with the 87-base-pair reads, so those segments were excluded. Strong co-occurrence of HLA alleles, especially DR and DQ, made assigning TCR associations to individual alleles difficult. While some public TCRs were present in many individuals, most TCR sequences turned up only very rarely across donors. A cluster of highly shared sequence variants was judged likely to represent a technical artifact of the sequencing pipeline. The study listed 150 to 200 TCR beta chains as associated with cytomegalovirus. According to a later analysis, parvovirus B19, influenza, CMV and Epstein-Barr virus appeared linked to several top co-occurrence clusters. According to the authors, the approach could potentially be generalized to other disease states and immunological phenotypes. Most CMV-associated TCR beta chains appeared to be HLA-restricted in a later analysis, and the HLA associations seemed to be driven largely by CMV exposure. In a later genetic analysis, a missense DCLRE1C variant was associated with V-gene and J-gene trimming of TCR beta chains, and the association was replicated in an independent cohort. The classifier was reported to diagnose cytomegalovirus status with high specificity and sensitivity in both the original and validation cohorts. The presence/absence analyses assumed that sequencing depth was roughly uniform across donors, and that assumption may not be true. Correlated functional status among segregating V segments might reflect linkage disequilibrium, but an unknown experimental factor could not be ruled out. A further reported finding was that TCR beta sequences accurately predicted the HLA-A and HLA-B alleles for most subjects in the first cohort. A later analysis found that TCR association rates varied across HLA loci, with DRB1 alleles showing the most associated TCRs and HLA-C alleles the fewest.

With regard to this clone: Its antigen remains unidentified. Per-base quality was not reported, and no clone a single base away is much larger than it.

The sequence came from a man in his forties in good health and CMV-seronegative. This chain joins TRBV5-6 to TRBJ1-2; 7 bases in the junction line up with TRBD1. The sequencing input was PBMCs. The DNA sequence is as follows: TGTGCCAGCAGCTTACTGACCGGGACAGCATATGGCTACACCTTC. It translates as CASSLLTGTAYGYTF.